This T cell receptor beta chain derives from a study of naive and memory T cell subsets. Notes on the study in general: Activation and differentiation may alter RNA-based TCR counts.

An equimolar mix of two oligonucleotides served as the beta constant-region primer for TRBC1 and TRBC2. The ligated cDNA underwent four PCR rounds using SP2 and nested alpha and beta constant-region primers. One entry per CDR3 protein results from TCRdb running MiXCR on the UMI-ligation and nested PCR reads. The sample lists roughly 130,000 distinct CDR3 sequences; around a third were seen once. Regarding this clonotype: The antigen is not known.

Sequencing was carried out using central memory CD4+ T cells from blood. The source of this sequence is a human donor in good health.

The CDR3 sequence: CASSLEVSADTQYF. The CDR3 region has the DNA TGTGCCAGCAGCTTGGAAGTGTCGGCAGATACGCAGTATTTT. The chain employs TRBV5-4 and TRBJ2-3; D is unclear. The CDR3 length is 14 residues. CDR1 SGHNT and CDR2 YYREEE come from the germline V gene (reference sequence). The V end lost 0 bases, the J end lost 4 bases, and 9 bases lay between the germline ends.